This T cell receptor beta chain was captured by sequencing in a study of blood T cell repertoires in COVID-19. About the research overall: There were acute and convalescent COVID-19 samples, and they came from the United States, Italy and Spain. Sources were T cells, B-cell-depleted T cells, or PBMCs; the material itself was cDNA or gDNA.

As handled by the study authors: Nucleated cell number was recorded as an estimate derived from reference gene primer amplification. Using immunoSEQ multiplex PCR, the repertoire was profiled, and TCRdb retains in-frame clones only, with some absent. The DNA was the basis for D and trimming; V, J and clone size are from that table. The table includes about 74,000 clones, about 80% detected once. J was trimmed by 1 base and V by 0 bases; bases with no gene match: 5. The germline gives CDR1 LGHDT, CDR2 YNNKEL (reference sequence). The CDR3 runs to 17 residues. The source material was peripheral blood. The sequence was collected from a human donor in a cohort sampled during active COVID-19. The chain combines TRBV3-1 (or the pseudogene TRBV3-2) with TRBJ2-3; 9 nucleotides line up with TRBD2. As DNA, the CDR3 is TGTGCCAGCAGCCAAGATCCGCTAGCGGGACGCACAGATACGCAGTATTTT. It yields the protein CASSQDPLAGRTDTQYF.